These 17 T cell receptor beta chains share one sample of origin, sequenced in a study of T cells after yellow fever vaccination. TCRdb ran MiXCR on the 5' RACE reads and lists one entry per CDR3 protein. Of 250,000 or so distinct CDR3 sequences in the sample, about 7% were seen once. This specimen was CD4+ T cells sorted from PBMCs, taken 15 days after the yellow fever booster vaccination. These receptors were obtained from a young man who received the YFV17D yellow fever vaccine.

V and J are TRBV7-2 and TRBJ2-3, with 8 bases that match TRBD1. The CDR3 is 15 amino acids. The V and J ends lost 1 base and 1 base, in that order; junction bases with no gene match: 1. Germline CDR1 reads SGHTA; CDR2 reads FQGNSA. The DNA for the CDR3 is TGTGCCAGCAGCTTAGGGGGACAGGGCACAGATACGCAGTATTTT. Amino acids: CASSLGGQGTDTQYF.

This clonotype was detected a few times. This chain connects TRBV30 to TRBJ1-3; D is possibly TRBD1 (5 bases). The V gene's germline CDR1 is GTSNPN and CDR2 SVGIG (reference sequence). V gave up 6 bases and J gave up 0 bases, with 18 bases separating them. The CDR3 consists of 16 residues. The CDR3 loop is CACSRGQLFSGNTIYF. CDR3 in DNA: TGTGCCTGTTCCCGAGGACAACTCTTCTCTGGAAACACCATATATTTT.

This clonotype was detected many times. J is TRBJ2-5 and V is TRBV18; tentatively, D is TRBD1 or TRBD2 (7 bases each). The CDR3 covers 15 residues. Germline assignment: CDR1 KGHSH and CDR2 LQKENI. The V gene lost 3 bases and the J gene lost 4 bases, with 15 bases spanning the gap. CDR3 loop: CASSPPTGRGETQYF. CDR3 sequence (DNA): TGTGCCAGCTCACCCCCGACAGGGAGGGGAGAGACCCAGTACTTC. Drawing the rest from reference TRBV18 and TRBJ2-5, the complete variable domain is NAGVMQNPRHLVRRRGQEARLRCSPMKGHSHVYWYRQLPEEGLKFMVYLQKENIIDESGMPKERFSAEFPKEGPSILRIQQVVRGDSAAYFCASSPPTGRGETQYFGPGTRLLVL.

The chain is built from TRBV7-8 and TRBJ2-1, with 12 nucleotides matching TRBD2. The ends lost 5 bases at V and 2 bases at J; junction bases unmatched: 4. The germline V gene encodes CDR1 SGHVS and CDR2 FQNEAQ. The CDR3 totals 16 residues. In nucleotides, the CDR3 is TGTGCCAGCAGCAGGACTAGCGGGAACCCCTACAATGAGCAGTTCTTC. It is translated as CASSRTSGNPYNEQFF.

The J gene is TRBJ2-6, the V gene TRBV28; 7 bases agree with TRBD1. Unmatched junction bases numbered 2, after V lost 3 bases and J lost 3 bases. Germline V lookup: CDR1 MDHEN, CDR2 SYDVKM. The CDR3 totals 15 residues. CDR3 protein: CASSLTGYGANVLTF. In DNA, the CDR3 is TGTGCCAGCAGTTTGACAGGGTATGGGGCCAACGTCCTGACTTTC.

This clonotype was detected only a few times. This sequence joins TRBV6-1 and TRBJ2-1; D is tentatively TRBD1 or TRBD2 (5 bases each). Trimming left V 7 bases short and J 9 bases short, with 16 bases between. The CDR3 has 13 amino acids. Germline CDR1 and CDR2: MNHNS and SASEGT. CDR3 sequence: CASTRDPQREQFF. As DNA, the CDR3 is TGTGCCAGCACCCGGGACCCACAGCGTGAGCAGTTCTTC.

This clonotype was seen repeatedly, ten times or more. This chain's CDR3 is CASSYGGREKLFF. In DNA form, the CDR3 reads TGTGCCAGCAGTTACGGGGGGCGTGAAAAACTGTTTTTT. The chain joins TRBV6-5 to TRBJ1-4; weak D call: TRBD1 (6 bases). V shed 2 bases and J shed 7 bases, with 8 bases lying between them. CDR1 and CDR2 (germline): MNHEY, SVGAGI. The CDR3 runs to 13 residues.

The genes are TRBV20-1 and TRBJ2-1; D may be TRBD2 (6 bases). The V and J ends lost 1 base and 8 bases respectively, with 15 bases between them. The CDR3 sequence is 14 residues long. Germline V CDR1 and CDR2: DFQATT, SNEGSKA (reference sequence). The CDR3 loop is CSARAQRVIHEQFF. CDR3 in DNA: TGCAGTGCTAGAGCGCAGCGGGTTATCCATGAGCAGTTCTTC.

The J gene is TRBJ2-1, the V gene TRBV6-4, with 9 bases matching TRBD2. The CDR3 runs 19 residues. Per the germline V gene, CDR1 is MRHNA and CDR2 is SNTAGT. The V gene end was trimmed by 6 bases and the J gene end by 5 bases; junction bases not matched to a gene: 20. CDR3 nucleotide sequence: TGTGCCAGCAGCCCCGCGGCGGAGACTAGCGGCCGTCGCGACAATGAGCAGTTCTTC. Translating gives CASSPAAETSGRRDNEQFF.

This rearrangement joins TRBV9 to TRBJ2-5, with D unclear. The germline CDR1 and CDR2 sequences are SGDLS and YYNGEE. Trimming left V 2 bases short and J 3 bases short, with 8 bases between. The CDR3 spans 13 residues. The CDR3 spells CASSVSPEETQYF. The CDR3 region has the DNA TGTGCCAGCAGCGTGAGCCCCGAAGAGACCCAGTACTTC. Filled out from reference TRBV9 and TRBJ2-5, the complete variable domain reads DSGVTQTPKHLITATGQRVTLRCSPRSGDLSVYWYQQSLDQGLQFLIQYYNGEERAKGNILERFSAQQFPDLHSELNLSSLELGDSALYFCASSVSPEETQYFGPGTRLLVL.

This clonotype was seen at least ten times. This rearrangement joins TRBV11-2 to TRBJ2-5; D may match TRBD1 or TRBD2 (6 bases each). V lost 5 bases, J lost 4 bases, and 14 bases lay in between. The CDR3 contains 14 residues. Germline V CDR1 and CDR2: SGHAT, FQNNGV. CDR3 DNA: TGTGCCAGCAGCCCCGCGTGGGGGGCAGAGACCCAGTACTTC. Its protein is CASSPAWGAETQYF.

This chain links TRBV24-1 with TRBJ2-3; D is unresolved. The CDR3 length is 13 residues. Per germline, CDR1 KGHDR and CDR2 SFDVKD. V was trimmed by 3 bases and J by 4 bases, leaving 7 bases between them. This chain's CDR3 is CATSDPFPDTQYF. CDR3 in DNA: TGTGCCACCAGTGATCCATTCCCAGATACGCAGTATTTT.

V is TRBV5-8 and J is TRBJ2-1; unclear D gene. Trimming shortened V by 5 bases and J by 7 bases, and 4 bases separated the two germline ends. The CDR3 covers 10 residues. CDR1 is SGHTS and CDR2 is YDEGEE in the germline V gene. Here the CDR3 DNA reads TGTGCCAGCAGGAGAAATGAGCAGTTCTTC. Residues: CASRRNEQFF.

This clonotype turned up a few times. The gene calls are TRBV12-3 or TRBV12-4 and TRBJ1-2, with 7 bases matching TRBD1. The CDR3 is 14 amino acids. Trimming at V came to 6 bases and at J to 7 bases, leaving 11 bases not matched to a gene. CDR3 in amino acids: CASSHETGVGGYTF. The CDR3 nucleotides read TGTGCCAGCAGCCACGAAACAGGGGTCGGTGGCTACACCTTC.

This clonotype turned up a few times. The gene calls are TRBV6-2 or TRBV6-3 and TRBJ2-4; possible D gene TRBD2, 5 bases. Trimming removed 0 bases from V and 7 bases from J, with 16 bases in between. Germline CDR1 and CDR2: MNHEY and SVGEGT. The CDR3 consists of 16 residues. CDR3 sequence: CASSYSLGSRGNIQYF. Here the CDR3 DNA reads TGTGCCAGCAGTTACTCCCTCGGAAGTCGAGGGAACATTCAGTACTTC.

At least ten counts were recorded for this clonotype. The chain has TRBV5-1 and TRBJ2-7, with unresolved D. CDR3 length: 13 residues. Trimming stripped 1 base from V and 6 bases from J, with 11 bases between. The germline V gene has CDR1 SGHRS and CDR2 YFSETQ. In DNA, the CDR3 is TGCGCCAGCAGCTTGCCCGCATCCAGCGAGCAGTACTTC. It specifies CASSLPASSEQYF. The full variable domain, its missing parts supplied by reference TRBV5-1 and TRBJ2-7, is KAGVTQTPRYLIKTRGQQVTLSCSPISGHRSVSWYQQTPGQGLQFLFEYFSETQRNKGNFPGRFSGRQFSNSRSEMNVSTLELGDSALYLCASSLPASSEQYFGPGTRLTVT.

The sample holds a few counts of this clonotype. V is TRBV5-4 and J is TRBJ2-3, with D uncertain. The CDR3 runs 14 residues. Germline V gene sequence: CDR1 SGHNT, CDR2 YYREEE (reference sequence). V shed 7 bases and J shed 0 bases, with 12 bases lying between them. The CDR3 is CASQGIQSTDTQYF. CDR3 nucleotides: TGTGCCAGCCAAGGCATCCAGAGCACAGATACGCAGTATTTT.